The 8 T cell receptor beta chains listed next were all sequenced from one sample in a study of blood T cell repertoires in COVID-19. Clones were sequenced by immunoSEQ multiplex PCR, and TCRdb holds only the in-frame ones, with some missing. The top ten hold approximately 0.5% of the sample, which has 170,000 or so clones, roughly 90% seen once. Source material: peripheral blood. These receptors originate from a man over 45 with acute or convalescent COVID-19.

The V gene is TRBV5-1, the J gene TRBJ2-1, with 14 nucleotides matching TRBD2. V lost 0 bases, J lost 7 bases, and 3 bases stayed unmatched. The germline V gene encodes CDR1 SGHRS and CDR2 YFSETQ. CDR3 size: 16 residues. CDR3 residues: CASSLVRTSGRNEQFF. CDR3 sequence (DNA): TGCGCCAGCAGCTTGGTCAGGACTAGCGGGAGGAATGAGCAGTTCTTC.

This chain links TRBV11-3 with TRBJ2-7; 10 bases are shared with TRBD2. The CDR3 runs to 16 residues. V lost 5 bases, J lost 6 bases, and 13 bases stayed unmatched. Looked up from germline, CDR1 is SGHNT and CDR2 is YENEEA. CDR3 bases: TGTGCCAGCAGCCGAAGGGGAGGGCTAGCGGGAGTCGAGCAGTACTTC. This sequence encodes CASSRRGGLAGVEQYF.

The gene calls are TRBV30 and TRBJ2-5; no clear D gene. CDR1 and CDR2 (germline): GTSNPN, SVGIG (reference sequence). The CDR3 covers 14 residues. V gave up 2 bases and J gave up 4 bases, with 14 bases separating them. In DNA form, the CDR3 reads TGTGCCTGGAGTCGGTTACTTGATGGAGAGACCCAGTACTTC. Translation: CAWSRLLDGETQYF.

The chain couples TRBV2 to TRBJ2-7; 9 nucleotides match TRBD1. The trim removed 10 bases at V and 4 bases at J, leaving 8 bases unmatched. The germline V gene encodes CDR1 SNHLY and CDR2 FYNNEI. The CDR3 consists of 13 residues. CDR3 nucleotides: TGTGCCATGCTGGGACAGGGAACTTACGAGCAGTACGTC. It translates to CAMLGQGTYEQYV.

The V and J genes are TRBV4-3 and TRBJ1-5; a weak D match, TRBD1 (5 bases). Between the trimmed V and J ends, which lost 3 bases and 4 bases, there was a span of 19 bases. The CDR3 runs to 17 residues. From germline, CDR1 is LGHNA and CDR2 YSLEER. CDR3: CASSQGPPRGINQPQHF. DNA for the CDR3: TGCGCCAGCAGCCAGGGCCCCCCACGGGGGATTAATCAGCCCCAGCATTTT.

The chain carries TRBV6-2 or TRBV6-3 and TRBJ1-1; D unclear. Trimming removed 5 bases from V and 8 bases from J, with 15 bases in between. The CDR3 runs to 13 residues. Germline assignment: CDR1 MNHEY and CDR2 SVGEGT. The CDR3 spells CASSALEFLEAFF. Here the CDR3 DNA reads TGTGCCAGCAGTGCACTGGAGTTCTTAGAAGCTTTCTTT.

Of note for this clone: At one end, the junction sequence differs from germline, possibly due to a read error. The chain joins TRBV5-5 to TRBJ1-5, with D maybe TRBD1 (5 bases). Germline CDR1 reads SGHKS; CDR2 reads YYEKEE (reference sequence). This CDR3 has 15 residues. The DNA of the CDR3 is TGTGCCAGCAGCTTGTCCGACAGTAGCTATCAGCCCCAGCATTTT. Translation: CASSLSDSSYQPQHF.

This chain connects TRBV20-1 to TRBJ2-2; 8 positions agree with TRBD1. Germline V CDR1 and CDR2: DFQATT, SNEGSKA (reference sequence). V gave up 3 bases and J gave up 7 bases; unmatched junction bases: 7. CDR3 length: 14 residues. The CDR3 DNA follows: TGCAGTGCTAGTCGGGCAGGGGGCATCGGGGAGCTGTTTTTT. Translation: CSASRAGGIGELFF.